One and the same sample provided the 9 T cell receptor beta chains below, sequenced in a study of blood T cell repertoires in COVID-19. The assay was immunoSEQ multiplex PCR, and TCRdb's table has in-frame clones only and misses some. The sample carries 140,000 to 150,000 clones, about 87% recorded once. Material: peripheral blood. The source is a human donor in a cohort sampled during active COVID-19.

This clone came up a few times. The V call is TRBV28, the J call TRBJ1-2; 7 bases align to TRBD1. The CDR3 sequence is 13 residues long. V gave up 6 bases and J gave up 7 bases; unmatched junction bases: 8. From germline, CDR1 is MDHEN and CDR2 SYDVKM. Here the CDR3 reads CASRDPGQAGYTF. The CDR3 DNA is TGTGCCAGCAGGGATCCCGGACAGGCTGGCTACACCTTC.

The rearrangement uses TRBV4-2 and TRBJ1-2; 7 nucleotides agree with TRBD1. Germline CDR1 and CDR2: LGHNA and YNFKEQ. Losses at the gene ends were 3 bases for V and 2 bases for J; bases not matched to a gene: 6. The CDR3 is 15 amino acids. CDR3 nucleotide sequence: TGTGCCAGCAGCCAGGCTCAGGGACAGAACTATGGCTACACCTTC. Translating it yields CASSQAQGQNYGYTF.

This clone was seen only once. The V gene is TRBV28, the J gene TRBJ2-5, with TRBD2 matching over 8 bases. Germline-derived CDR1 and CDR2 are MDHEN and SYDVKM. With V trimmed by 3 bases and J by 5 bases, 8 bases remained unmatched. CDR3 length equals 15 residues. The CDR3 here is CASSFYRGGRETQYF. CDR3 DNA sequence: TGTGCCAGCAGTTTTTACCGGGGGGGGAGGGAGACCCAGTACTTC.

The rearrangement joins TRBV5-1 to TRBJ2-6, with a tentative D call TRBD2 (6 bases). V was clipped by 4 bases and J by 1 base, with 21 bases between them. In germline, CDR1 is SGHRS, CDR2 YFSETQ. This CDR3 has 19 residues. The CDR3 is CASSLRSGREASGANVLTF. CDR3 bases: TGCGCCAGCAGCCTGCGGTCAGGCAGGGAGGCTTCTGGGGCCAACGTCCTGACTTTC.

The chain recombines TRBV29-1 with TRBJ2-5; D is possibly TRBD2 (6 bases). Germline-derived CDR1 and CDR2 are SQVTM and ANQGSEA. V was trimmed by 6 bases and J by 2 bases, leaving 16 bases between them. This CDR3 region has 14 residues. The CDR3 reads CSVKGDWDQETQYF. The CDR3 nucleotides are TGCAGCGTCAAAGGGGACTGGGATCAAGAGACCCAGTACTTC. Looking up the rest from reference TRBV29-1 and TRBJ2-5 gives the full variable domain: SAVISQKPSRDICQRGTSLTIQCQVDSQVTMMFWYRQQPGQSLTLIATANQGSEATYESGFVIDKFPISRPNLTFSTLTVSNMSPEDSSIYLCSVKGDWDQETQYFGPGTRLLVL.

The J gene is TRBJ2-7, the V gene TRBV5-1; D unresolved. V was shortened by 3 bases and J by 0 bases, with 10 bases between the two germline ends. CDR1 and CDR2 (germline): SGHRS, YFSETQ. The CDR3 has 14 amino acids. The CDR3, as DNA: TGCGCCAGCAGCTCTACCTTTGGCTCCTACGAGCAGTACGTC. Its protein product is CASSSTFGSYEQYV.

V usage is TRBV11-2 and J usage is TRBJ2-5; 8 nucleotides match TRBD1. V was pared by 3 bases and J by 2 bases, with 8 bases of the junction left unmatched. This CDR3 contains 16 residues. Germline V CDR1 and CDR2: SGHAT, FQNNGV. The CDR3: CASSFRGGQGQETQYF. CDR3 nucleotides: TGTGCCAGCAGCTTCCGAGGCGGACAGGGACAAGAGACCCAGTACTTC. Together with reference TRBV11-2 and TRBJ2-5, the CDR3 gives the full variable domain: EAGVAQSPRYKIIEKRQSVAFWCNPISGHATLYWYQQILGQGPKLLIQFQNNGVVDDSQLPKDRFSAERLKGVDSTLKIQPAKLEDSAVYLCASSFRGGQGQETQYFGPGTRLLVL.

This clone occurred a few times. The chain is built from TRBV5-6 and TRBJ1-5; a weak D match, TRBD1 (5 bases). Trimming removed 0 bases at V and 0 bases at J, with 10 bases between. The CDR3 runs to 16 residues. Germline-derived CDR1 and CDR2 are SGHDT and YYEEEE. Written as DNA, the CDR3 is TGTGCCAGCAGCTTGGGGGCAGGGTATAGCAATCAGCCCCAGCATTTT. Translation: CASSLGAGYSNQPQHF. The full variable domain, with the rest looked up from reference TRBV5-6 and TRBJ1-5, is DAGVTQSPTHLIKTRGQQVTLRCSPKSGHDTVSWYQQALGQGPQFIFQYYEEEERQRGNFPDRFSGHQFPNYSSELNVNALLLGDSALYLCASSLGAGYSNQPQHFGDGTRLSIL.

The CDR3 bases are TGTGCCAGCAGCTTACAGGGTTCCAACACTGAAGCTTTCTTT. Translation gives CASSLQGSNTEAFF. The V gene is TRBV7-3, the J gene TRBJ1-1; the D gene is possibly TRBD1 (5 bases). Germline V gene data show CDR1 as SGHTA and CDR2 as FQGTGA. V lost 2 bases, J lost 2 bases, and 9 bases lay in between. The CDR3 consists of 14 residues.